By frequency, the clone carrying this T cell receptor (beta chain) is medium-sized. The antigen remains undetermined. The V gene's germline CDR1 is LNHDA and CDR2 SQIVND (reference sequence). CDR3 size: 17 residues. UMI-labeled 5' RACE was used to make TCR beta libraries. Reprocessing the 5' RACE reads, TCRdb reports a single entry for every CDR3 protein and omits DNA. The repertoire shows 6,500 to 7,000 distinct CDR3 sequences; the top ten hold roughly 24%. The data are from a study of human CD8 memory T cell subsets. Study-wide findings and caveats: By Chao1 estimates, precursor exhausted T cells appeared less diverse than stem-like memory T cells. Sequencing was confined to T cell receptor beta chains in the study.

This clonotype was obtained from a human donor in good health. This sequence joins TRBV19 and TRBJ1-5; TCRdb's D gene call, TRBD1, goes unchecked for lack of DNA. The sample taken for sequencing was CD8+ T cells from PBMCs. The CDR3 reads CASSIEPIGQSDQPQHF.